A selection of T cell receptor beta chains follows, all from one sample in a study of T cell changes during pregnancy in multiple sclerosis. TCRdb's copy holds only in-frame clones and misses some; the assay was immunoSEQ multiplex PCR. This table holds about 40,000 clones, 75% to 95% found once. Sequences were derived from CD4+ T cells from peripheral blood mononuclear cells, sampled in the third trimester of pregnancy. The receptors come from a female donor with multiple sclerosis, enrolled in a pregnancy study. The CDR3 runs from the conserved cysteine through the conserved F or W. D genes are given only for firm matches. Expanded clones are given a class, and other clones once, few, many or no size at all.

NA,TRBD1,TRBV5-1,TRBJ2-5,TGCGCCAGCAGCATGGGACAGAAAGAGACCCAGTACTTC,CASSMGQKETQYF
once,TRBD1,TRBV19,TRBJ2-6,TGTGCCAGTAGTAAGGTAGCAGGGGGCCTTGGATCTGGGGCCAACGTCCTGACTTTC,CASSKVAGGLGSGANVLTF
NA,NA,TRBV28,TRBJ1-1,TGTGCCAGCAGTTTATTCGCGGTGAACACTGAAGCTTTCTTT,CASSLFAVNTEAFF
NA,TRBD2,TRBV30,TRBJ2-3,TGTGCCTGGAGTTGGTTACTAGCGGGAGGGGGCACAGATACGCAGTATTTT,CAWSWLLAGGGTDTQYF
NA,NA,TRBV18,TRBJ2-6,TGTGCCAGCTCAACAGGGCTAGGGGCCAACGTCCTGACTTTC,CASSTGLGANVLTF
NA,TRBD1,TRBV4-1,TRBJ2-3,TGCGCCAGCAGCCAATCCCCAGGGGGCTACACAGATACGCAGTATTTT,CASSQSPGGYTDTQYF
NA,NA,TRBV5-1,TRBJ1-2,TGCGCCAGCAGCTTAGCTAGTGGCTCTCGACAGACGTATGGCTACACCTTC,CASSLASGSRQTYGYTF
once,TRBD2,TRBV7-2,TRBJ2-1,TGTGCCAGCAGCTTAGTCGGCGGGAGACCCAATGAGCAGTTCTTC,CASSLVGGRPNEQFF
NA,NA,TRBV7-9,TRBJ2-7,TGTGCCAGCAGCTTAGATCGGGGGACAGCCGCCGAACAGTACTTC,CASSLDRGTAAEQYF
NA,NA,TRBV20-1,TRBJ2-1,TGCAGTGCTAGTGGCGGAATCTTC,CSASGGIF
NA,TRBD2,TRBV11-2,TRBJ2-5,TGTGCCAGCAGCTTAGGGACTAGCCTAGGTCGAGAGACCCAGTACTTC,CASSLGTSLGRETQYF
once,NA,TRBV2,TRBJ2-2,TGTGCCAGCAGTGGTCGAGGGGTTCCGGGAGTGAGGGCCGGGGAGCTGTTTTTT,CASSGRGVPGVRAGELFF
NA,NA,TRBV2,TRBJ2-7,TGTGCCAGCAGTAGAGGGGGCTACGAGCAGTACTTC,CASSRGGYEQYF
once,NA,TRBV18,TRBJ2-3,TGTGCCAGCTCTATAGGACACGGCACAGATACGCAGTATTTT,CASSIGHGTDTQYF
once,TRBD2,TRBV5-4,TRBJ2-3,TGTGCCAGCAGCTTGTCTAGCGGGAAAGCAGATACGCAGTATTTT,CASSLSSGKADTQYF
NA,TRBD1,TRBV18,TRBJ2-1,TGTGCCAGCTCCGAGGACAGGGCCAATGAGCAGTTCTTC,CASSEDRANEQFF
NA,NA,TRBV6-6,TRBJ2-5,TGTGCCACAGGCAGGCAAGAGACCCAGTACTTC,CATGRQETQYF
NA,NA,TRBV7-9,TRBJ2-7,TGTGCCAGCAGCTTAGAAGGGGCCAACTCCTACGAGCAGTACTTC,CASSLEGANSYEQYF